This passage covers 18 T cell receptor beta chains from one sample sequenced in a study of monozygotic twins with inflammatory bowel disease. TCRdb reprocessed the 5' RACE reads; each CDR3 protein has one entry and no DNA is given. Its table records 350,000 to 400,000 distinct CDR3 sequences. Input material: blood. These receptors were obtained from a human donor with ulcerative colitis or Crohn's disease, or a healthy co-twin of an affected twin (not recorded which).

The chain has TRBV6-1 and TRBJ2-2. The CDR3 covers 15 residues. Germline V CDR1 and CDR2: MNHNS, SASEGT. The CDR3 reads CASSQTGRYTGELFF.

The rearrangement joins TRBV12-3 or TRBV12-4 to TRBJ1-6; there is no DNA to check the TCRdb D call of TRBD1. The CDR3 is made up of 14 amino acids. The CDR3 region is CASSRTGTNSPLHF.

The genes are TRBV7-9 and TRBJ2-5; TCRdb gives TRBD1 as the D gene, but with no DNA this cannot be confirmed. The length of the CDR3 is 14 residues. CDR1 and CDR2 from the germline V gene are SEHNR and FQNEAQ (reference sequence). This CDR3 reads CASSPPPGEETQYF.

This rearrangement joins TRBV7-9 to TRBJ2-3. CDR1 is SEHNR, CDR2 FQNEAQ, per germline (reference sequence). The CDR3 runs 13 residues. The CDR3 reads CAGQTLVADTQYF.

CDR3 loop: CSASNFANEQFF. The rearrangement joins TRBV20-1 to TRBJ2-1. The CDR3 runs to 12 residues. From germline, CDR1 is DFQATT and CDR2 SNEGSKA (reference sequence).

This chain links TRBV7-2 with TRBJ2-1. The CDR3 runs to 15 residues. Germline V gives CDR1 SGHTA, CDR2 FQGNSA. This chain's CDR3 is CASSLEGWTQDEQFF.

This chain uses TRBV25-1 with TRBJ2-5; TCRdb outputs TRBD1, but without DNA this stays unchecked. This CDR3 spans 14 amino acids. Per germline, CDR1 MGHDK and CDR2 SYGVNS. CDR3 in amino acids: CASSEGTRQETQYF.

The CDR3: CASSSASGGATQYF. The chain is built from TRBV2 and TRBJ2-3; checking the TCRdb D call of TRBD2 is not possible without DNA. The CDR3 sequence is 14 residues long. Germline V lookup: CDR1 SNHLY, CDR2 FYNNEI.

The gene calls are TRBV10-3 and TRBJ2-7; TCRdb indicates TRBD1, and absent DNA this call remains unverified. Germline V gene sequence: CDR1 ENHRY, CDR2 SYGVKD. The CDR3 totals 15 residues. The CDR3 region is CAISTAGTATYEQYF.

The V and J genes are TRBV29-1 and TRBJ2-6. CDR3 length equals 13 residues. Germline assignment: CDR1 SQVTM and CDR2 ANQGSEA. CDR3 loop: CSVEWAGANVLTF.

The chain combines TRBV12-3 or TRBV12-4 with TRBJ1-1; the D gene TCRdb calls, TRBD1, cannot be checked with no DNA. The CDR3 has 15 residues. Here the CDR3 reads CASSLVSGGGTEAFF.

V and J are TRBV12-3 or TRBV12-4 and TRBJ1-5; TCRdb outputs TRBD1, but without DNA this stays unchecked. This CDR3 has 17 amino acids. The chain's CDR3 is CASSLAEGVYRNQPQHF.

The gene calls are TRBV9 and TRBJ2-2. CDR1 is SGDLS, CDR2 YYNGEE, per germline. The CDR3 totals 16 residues. The chain's CDR3 is CASSPDAVPNTGELFF.

V usage is TRBV7-9 and J usage is TRBJ2-5; checking the TCRdb D call of TRBD1 is not possible without DNA. The V gene's germline CDR1 is SEHNR and CDR2 FQNEAQ (reference sequence). The CDR3 consists of 15 residues. The CDR3 reads CASSPHGTAKETQYF.

The rearrangement uses TRBV6-2 or TRBV6-3 and TRBJ2-1; the TRBD1 assignment by TCRdb is unverifiable without DNA. CDR1 and CDR2 (germline): MNHEY, SVGEGT. This CDR3 region has 20 residues. This CDR3 is CASSYSRTGGPPSHNNEQFF.

This rearrangement joins TRBV5-1 to TRBJ1-5; TCRdb lists TRBD1, though no DNA is available to test this call. The CDR3 extends over 17 amino acids. The germline gives CDR1 SGHRS, CDR2 YFSETQ. CDR3 protein: CASSLDGRTGGNQPQHF.

The rearrangement joins TRBV5-1 to TRBJ1-1; TCRdb indicates TRBD1, and absent DNA this call remains unverified. Per germline, CDR1 SGHRS and CDR2 YFSETQ. The CDR3 spans 16 residues. The CDR3 loop reads CASNNHYDRDRTEAFF.

This chain links TRBV18 with TRBJ1-1. Looked up from germline, CDR1 is KGHSH and CDR2 is LQKENI. The CDR3 loop spans 15 amino acids. The CDR3 region is CASSRRQVSDTEAFF.